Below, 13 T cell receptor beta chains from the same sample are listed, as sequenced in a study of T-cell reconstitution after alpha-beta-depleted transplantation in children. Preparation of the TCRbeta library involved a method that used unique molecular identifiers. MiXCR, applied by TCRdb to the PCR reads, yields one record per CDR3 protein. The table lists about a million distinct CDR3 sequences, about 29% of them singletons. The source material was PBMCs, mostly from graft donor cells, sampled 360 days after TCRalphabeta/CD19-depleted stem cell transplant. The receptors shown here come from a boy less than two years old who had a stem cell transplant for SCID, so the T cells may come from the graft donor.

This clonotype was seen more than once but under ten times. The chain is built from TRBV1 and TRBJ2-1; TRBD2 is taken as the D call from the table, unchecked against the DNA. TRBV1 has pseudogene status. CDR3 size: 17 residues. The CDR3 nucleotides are TGCACCAGCAGCCAAGAATCTCCCCAGCGGGGCTACAATGAGCAGTTCTTC. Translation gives CTSSQESPQRGYNEQFF.

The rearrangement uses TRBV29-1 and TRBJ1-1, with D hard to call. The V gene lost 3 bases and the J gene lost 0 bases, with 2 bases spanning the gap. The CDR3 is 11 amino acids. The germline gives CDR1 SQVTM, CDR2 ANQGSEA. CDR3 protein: CSVDMNTEAFF. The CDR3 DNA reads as TGCAGCGTTGACATGAACACTGAAGCTTTCTTT.

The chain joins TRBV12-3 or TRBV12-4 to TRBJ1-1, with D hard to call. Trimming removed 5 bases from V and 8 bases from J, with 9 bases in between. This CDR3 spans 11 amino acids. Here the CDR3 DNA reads TGTGCCAGCAGTCCCCGAGGGGAAGCTTTCTTT. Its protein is CASSPRGEAFF.

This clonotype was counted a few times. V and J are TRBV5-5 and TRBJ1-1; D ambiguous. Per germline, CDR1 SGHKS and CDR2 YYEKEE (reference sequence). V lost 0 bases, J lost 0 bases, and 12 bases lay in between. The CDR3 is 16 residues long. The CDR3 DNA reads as TGTGCCAGCAGCTTGGGGGCGGTGGAGCTGAACACTGAAGCTTTCTTT. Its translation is CASSLGAVELNTEAFF.

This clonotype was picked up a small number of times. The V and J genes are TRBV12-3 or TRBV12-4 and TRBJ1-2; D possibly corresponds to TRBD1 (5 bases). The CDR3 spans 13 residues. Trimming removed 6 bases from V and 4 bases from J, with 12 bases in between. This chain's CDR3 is CASSAPDSYGYTF. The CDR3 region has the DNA TGTGCCAGCAGCGCCCCTGACAGCTATGGCTACACCTTC.

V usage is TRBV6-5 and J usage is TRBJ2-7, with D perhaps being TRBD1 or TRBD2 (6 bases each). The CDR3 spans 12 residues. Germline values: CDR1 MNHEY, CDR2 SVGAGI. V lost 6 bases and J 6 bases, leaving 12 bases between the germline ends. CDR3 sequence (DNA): TGTGCCAGCAGCCGGGGGCGACGCGAGCAGTACTTC. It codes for CASSRGRREQYF.

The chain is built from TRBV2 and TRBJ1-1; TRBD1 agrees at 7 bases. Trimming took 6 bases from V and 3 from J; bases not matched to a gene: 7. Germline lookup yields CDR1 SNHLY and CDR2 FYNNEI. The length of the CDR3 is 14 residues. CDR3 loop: CASSLQGLDTEAFF. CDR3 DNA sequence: TGTGCCAGCAGCCTACAGGGGTTGGACACTGAAGCTTTCTTT.

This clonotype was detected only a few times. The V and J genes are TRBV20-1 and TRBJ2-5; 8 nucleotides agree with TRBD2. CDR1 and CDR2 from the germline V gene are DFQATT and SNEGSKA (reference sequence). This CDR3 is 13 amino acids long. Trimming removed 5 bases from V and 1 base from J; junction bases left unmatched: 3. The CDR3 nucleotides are TGCAGTGCTGGCGGGGGGCCCCAAGAGACCCAGTACTTC. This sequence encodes CSAGGGPQETQYF.

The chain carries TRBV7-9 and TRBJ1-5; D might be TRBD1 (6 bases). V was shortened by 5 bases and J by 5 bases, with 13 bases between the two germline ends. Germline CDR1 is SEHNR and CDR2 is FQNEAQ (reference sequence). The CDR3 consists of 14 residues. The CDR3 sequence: CASSPTGAHQPQHF. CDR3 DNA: TGTGCCAGCAGCCCGACAGGCGCCCATCAGCCCCAGCATTTT.

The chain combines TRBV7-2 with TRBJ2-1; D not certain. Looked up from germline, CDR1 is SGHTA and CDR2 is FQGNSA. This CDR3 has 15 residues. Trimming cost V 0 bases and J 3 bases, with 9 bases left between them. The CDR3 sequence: CASSLAGADYNEQFF. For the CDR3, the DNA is TGTGCCAGCAGCTTAGCGGGTGCGGACTACAATGAGCAGTTCTTC.

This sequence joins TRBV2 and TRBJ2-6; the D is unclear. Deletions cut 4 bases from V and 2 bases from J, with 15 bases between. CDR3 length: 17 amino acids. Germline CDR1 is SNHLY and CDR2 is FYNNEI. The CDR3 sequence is CASSGFPSLPGANVLTF. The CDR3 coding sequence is TGTGCCAGCAGTGGATTCCCATCCTTGCCTGGGGCCAACGTCCTGACTTTC.

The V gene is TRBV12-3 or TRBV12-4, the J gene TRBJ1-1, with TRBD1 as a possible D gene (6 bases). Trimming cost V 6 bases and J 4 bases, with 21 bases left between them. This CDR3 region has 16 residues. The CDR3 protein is CASSQVRGSWGTEAFF. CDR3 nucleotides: TGTGCCAGCAGCCAAGTCAGGGGAAGCTGGGGCACTGAAGCTTTCTTT.

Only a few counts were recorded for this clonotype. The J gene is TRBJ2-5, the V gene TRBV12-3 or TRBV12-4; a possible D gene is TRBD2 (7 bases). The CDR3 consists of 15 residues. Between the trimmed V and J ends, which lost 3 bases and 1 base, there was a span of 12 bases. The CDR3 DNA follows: TGTGCCAGCAGTTTTAGGGGGGGGGGCCAAGAGACCCAGTACTTC. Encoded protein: CASSFRGGGQETQYF.